The 10 T cell receptor beta chains listed next were all sequenced from one sample in a study of cytomegalovirus exposure and HLA in healthy donors. The study ran its PCR with 60 Vbeta and 13 Jbeta primers. TCRdb's table, derived via immunoSEQ multiplex PCR, lists solely in-frame clones and lacks some. The data show some 160,000 clones, under 80% seen once. The sequenced sample was PBMCs. The receptors come from a woman aged 25 to 39 in good health and CMV-seronegative.

This sequence joins TRBV28 and TRBJ2-2; 10 bases map to TRBD1. Trimming took 6 bases from V and 6 from J; bases not matched to a gene: 7. Germline assignment: CDR1 MDHEN and CDR2 SYDVKM. The CDR3 runs 15 residues. CDR3 residues: CASRGGTGEPGELFF. CDR3 DNA: TGTGCCAGCAGGGGAGGGACAGGGGAACCCGGGGAGCTGTTTTTT. The entire variable domain, with the rest obtained from reference TRBV28 and TRBJ2-2, is as follows: DVKVTQSSRYLVKRTGEKVFLECVQDMDHENMFWYRQDPGLGLRLIYFSYDVKMKEKGDIPEGYSVSREKKERFSLILESASTNQTSMYLCASRGGTGEPGELFFGEGSRLTVL.

The J gene is TRBJ2-7, the V gene TRBV7-2; 9 bases are a match to TRBD2. The CDR3 consists of 14 residues. V shed 4 bases, J shed 3 bases, and the junction held 4 bases outside the gene matches. CDR1 is SGHTA and CDR2 is FQGNSA in the germline V gene. Here the CDR3 DNA reads TGTGCCAGCAGCTCGACTAGCGGCAACTACGAGCAGTACTTC. It codes for CASSSTSGNYEQYF. Together with reference TRBV7-2 and TRBJ2-7, the CDR3 gives the full variable domain: GAGVSQSPSNKVTEKGKDVELRCDPISGHTALYWYRQSLGQGLEFLIYFQGNSAPDKSGLPSDRFSAERTGGSVSTLTIQRTQQEDSAVYLCASSSTSGNYEQYFGPGTRLTVT.

This chain joins TRBV7-9 and TRBJ1-2; 11 bases line up with TRBD1. The germline V gene encodes CDR1 SEHNR and CDR2 FQNEAQ (reference sequence). J gave up 8 bases and V 5 bases, and 4 bases lay outside the gene matches. The CDR3 has 13 residues. CDR3 sequence: CASSTGQGGGYTF. The CDR3 DNA reads as TGTGCCAGCAGCACGGGACAGGGGGGAGGCTACACCTTC.

The V gene is TRBV9, the J gene TRBJ2-1; D perhaps matches TRBD1 (5 bases). Germline assignment: CDR1 SGDLS and CDR2 YYNGEE. V lost 4 bases and J lost 10, with 15 bases in between. This CDR3 is built from 13 residues. The CDR3 spells CASSLTYQGEQFF. The DNA of the CDR3 is TGTGCCAGCAGCTTGACCTATCAGGGCGAGCAGTTCTTC.

The chain is built from TRBV7-9 and TRBJ2-7; TRBD2 might be the D (5 bases). The CDR3 is made up of 12 amino acids. Between the trimmed V and J ends, which lost 1 base and 6 bases, there was a span of 7 bases. The germline CDR1 and CDR2 sequences are SEHNR and FQNEAQ (reference sequence). The chain's CDR3 is CASSLGRGEQYF. DNA for the CDR3: TGTGCCAGCAGCTTAGGCCGGGGCGAGCAGTACTTC.

The chain joins TRBV7-2 to TRBJ1-6, with 7 nucleotides matching TRBD1. V lost 5 bases to trimming and J lost 5 bases; unmatched junction nucleotides: 9. CDR3 length: 16 residues. Germline CDR1 SGHTA, CDR2 FQGNSA. As DNA, the CDR3 is TGTGCCAGCAGCCGCCCCGACAGGGTGAATAATTCACCCCTCCACTTT. It encodes CASSRPDRVNNSPLHF.

This rearrangement joins TRBV6-1 to TRBJ1-5; D possibly corresponds to TRBD1 (5 bases). Germline-derived CDR1 and CDR2 are MNHNS and SASEGT. V gave up 8 bases and J gave up 3 bases, with 17 bases separating them. The CDR3 covers 15 residues. CDR3 nucleotide sequence: TGTGCCAGCGGATACCAGATGGGGCTCAATCAGCCCCAGCATTTT. It specifies CASGYQMGLNQPQHF.

The chain carries TRBV11-2 and TRBJ2-7; D gene unclear. Trimming pared 0 bases from V and 2 bases from J, leaving 8 bases between. Germline loops: CDR1 SGHAT, CDR2 FQNNGV. The CDR3 runs to 14 residues. CDR3 nucleotide sequence: TGTGCCAGCAGCTTAGATGGCGGCACCTACGAGCAGTACTTC. This sequence encodes CASSLDGGTYEQYF.

The chain has TRBV5-1 and TRBJ2-2; no reliable D call. Trimming left V 5 bases short and J 6 bases short, with 5 bases between. Germline CDR1 is SGHRS and CDR2 is YFSETQ. The CDR3 covers 11 residues. CDR3 amino acids: CASREAGELFF. The CDR3 coding sequence is TGCGCCAGCAGAGAGGCCGGGGAGCTGTTTTTT.

The chain combines TRBV14 with TRBJ1-6, with D unresolved. This CDR3 contains 16 residues. V was shortened by 0 bases and J by 10 bases, with 16 bases between the two germline ends. Germline CDR1 and CDR2: SGHDN and FVKESK. This CDR3 reads CASSQEGSRGYSPLHF. In nucleotides, the CDR3 is TGTGCCAGCAGCCAAGAGGGCTCGAGAGGGTACTCACCCCTCCACTTT. Full variable domain (outside the CDR3, taken from reference TRBV14 and TRBJ1-6): EAGVTQFPSHSVIEKGQTVTLRCDPISGHDNLYWYRRVMGKEIKFLLHFVKESKQDESGMPNNRFLAERTGGTYSTLKVQPAELEDSGVYFCASSQEGSRGYSPLHFGNGTRLTVT.